The sequence of this T cell receptor (beta chain) was determined in a study of CD8+CD57+ T cells in acquired aplastic anemia. At the level of the study: The average for DNA from sorted CD4+ and CD8+ cells was 2.5 to 4 ug. An average of about 9.8 million reads for CD4+ cells was obtained from healthy donors. Study-level points and caveats: Between the patient and control groups, CD8+ Simpson's diversity did not differ significantly. Patients had roughly 31 CD8+ CDR3 sequences in common with controls (the shared set).

TCR beta VDJ combinations and CDR3 sequences were profiled from genomic DNA. TCRdb called the reads again in MiXCR, with one record for every CDR3 protein. The table lists about 48,000 distinct CDR3 sequences, around 73% of them singletons, with around a third in the top ten. This clonotype rates as medium-sized. Antigen unknown. Per the germline V gene, CDR1 is SEHNR and CDR2 is FQNEAQ (reference sequence). V was clipped by 3 bases and J by 0 bases, with 8 bases between them. The CDR3 has 14 residues. The sequenced material came from sorted CD4+, CD8+, or CD8+CD57+ T cells (not recorded which) from PBMCs. This receptor was obtained from a human donor in good health, serving as a control. The chain has TRBV7-9 and TRBJ1-2; D unclear. The CDR3: CASSFTSANYGYTF. CDR3 coding DNA: TGTGCCAGCAGCTTCACGTCAGCTAACTATGGCTACACCTTC.